This T cell receptor beta chain originates from a study of shared clonotypes between healthy human individuals. Study in general: The study enrolled a couple of women and three men aged 18 to 49.

Unsorted PBMC DNA was sequenced on ten immunoSEQ deep assay plates. Data came from immunoSEQ multiplex PCR; TCRdb stores just in-frame clones and leaves some out. The repertoire holds approximately 500,000 clones, 65% to 85% seen once, with 9.5% to 15% in the top ten. Researchers drew on about 90 million PBMCs for genomic DNA from unsorted samples. A few counts support this clone. J was trimmed by 2 bases and V by 7 bases; bases with no gene match: 6. The CDR3 covers 14 residues. Germline assignment: CDR1 MNHNY and CDR2 SVGAGI (reference sequence). The source of this sequence is a woman aged 35 to 49 in good health. Some clones in this sample may be carry-over from other donors' samples. This rearrangement joins TRBV6-6 to TRBJ1-1; 8 nucleotides line up with TRBD1. The sequenced sample consisted of PBMCs. CDR3 nucleotides: TGTGCCAGCAATCAGGGACAGGACAACACTGAAGCTTTCTTT. This codes for CASNQGQDNTEAFF.